These T cell receptor beta chains were read from a single sample in a study of blood T cell repertoires in COVID-19. Measured with immunoSEQ multiplex PCR; TCRdb has only the in-frame clones, and not every one. In the table there are around 190,000 clones, 80% to 90% of which are singletons. Specimen: PBMCs or T cells enriched from blood (not recorded which). Receptors originate from a middle-aged man who had recovered from COVID-19. Each CDR3 is given with its conserved first and last residue.

cdr3_length	j_call	v_call	cdr3_aa
14	TRBJ2-5	TRBV7-2	CASSLAGVGETQYF
15	TRBJ1-2	TRBV7-9	CASSARRQGNYGYTF
14	TRBJ2-7	TRBV9	CASSVGGDAYEQYF
15	TRBJ2-7	TRBV24-1	CATSQPSGRGYEQYF
15	TRBJ1-2	TRBV9	CASSSRTGGDYGYTF
11	TRBJ1-1	TRBV9	CASSAGGRAFF
16	TRBJ2-6	TRBV7-9	CASSLPRVSGANVLTF
15	TRBJ2-1	TRBV15	CATSRASGTYNEQFF
12	TRBJ1-2	TRBV10-2	CASGTEGYGYTF
14	TRBJ2-5	TRBV7-2	CASSSQRGQETQYF
15	TRBJ2-1	TRBV27	CASSSSGSSYNEQFF
13	TRBJ1-1	TRBV7-2	CASSRQYREGAFF
13	TRBJ2-7	TRBV18	CASSPNPGGEQYF
15	TRBJ2-1	TRBV24-1	CATSEIGRMYNEQFF
16	TRBJ2-7	TRBV7-2	CASSLGGGLAAYEQYF
13	TRBJ2-7	TRBV19	CASSMATSAEQYF
16	TRBJ2-1	TRBV9	CASSVAEGSGYNEQFF
12	TRBJ1-5	TRBV7-9	CASSLGGEPQHF
15	TRBJ1-2	TRBV5-1	CASSLGSGGNYGYTF
13	TRBJ2-1	TRBV19	CASSSGRMIEQFF
17	TRBJ1-5	TRBV7-8	CASSPRLRQYSNQPQHF
14	TRBJ2-1	TRBV14	CASSRNIAGREQFF
16	TRBJ2-1	TRBV18	CASSLSGQGPPNEQFF
13	TRBJ2-3	TRBV24-1	CATRSGRADTQYF
13	TRBJ1-4	TRBV6-5	CASSTYRDEKLFF
12	TRBJ2-7	TRBV2	CASSVSPYEQYF
14	TRBJ2-7	TRBV6-5	CASSRDRGTYEQYF
18	TRBJ2-5	TRBV4-1	CASSQLAGGRKYQETQYF